The clone carrying this T cell receptor beta chain was detected many times. Its specificity is not known. The CDR3 is 15 residues long. Trimming pared 7 bases from V and 0 bases from J, leaving 13 bases between. A process of 5'RACE template switching, which added a universal primer site and UMIs, was used to make TCR cDNA. TCRdb re-called the 5' RACE reads through MiXCR, storing one row per CDR3 protein. The sample holds around 350,000 distinct CDR3 sequences; 6.2% are singletons and the top ten take over 14%. This record belongs to a study of T cells after yellow fever vaccination. Overall study: With SMART-Seq v4 Ultra Low Input, the fractions containing low cell numbers were prepared.

Whole-study findings and limits: Most primary-vaccination clones recurred post-booster (approximately 96% CD4, over 70% CD8).

The chain carries TRBV12-3 or TRBV12-4 and TRBJ2-1; D may be TRBD2 (6 bases). The sample here was PBMCs, taken 5 days after the yellow fever booster vaccination. The clonotype comes from a man aged 25-45 years who received the YFV17D yellow fever vaccine. The CDR3 nucleotides read TGTGCCAGCACCGTAGCGGCCAGCTCCTACAATGAGCAGTTCTTC. This gives the protein CASTVAASSYNEQFF.